This TCR beta chain is from a study of blood T cells in healthy people across ages. Together with a sample-barcoded 5' primer, a J-beta primer mix was included in a second PCR lasting about 7 to 11 cycles. TCRdb re-analysed the 5' RACE reads in MiXCR, keeping a single row per CDR3 protein. The sample contains about 1.8 million distinct CDR3 sequences, approximately 50% of which appear only once. Whenever a sample was processed, at least 6.5 million PBMCs were isolated. V dropped 0 bases and J dropped 3 bases, with 5 bases sitting between them. Germline CDR1 and CDR2: SGHTA and FQGNSA. There are 13 residues in the CDR3. This clonotype was seen many times.

The sequencing input was blood. The chain recombines TRBV7-2 with TRBJ2-5; perhaps TRBD1 as D (5 bases). The TCR originated in a woman aged 40 to 50 in good health. CDR3 nucleotide sequence: TGTGCCAGCAGCTTAGCCAGGGAAGAGACCCAGTACTTC. This encodes CASSLAREETQYF.